Here is one TCR beta chain with its context. What antigen it recognizes has not been identified. Qualities for individual bases were not recorded, and no much larger clone is one base off. The data were taken from a study of blood T cell repertoires in COVID-19 (dated by TCRdb to about 2020). Turning to the overall study: Samples covering the acute and convalescent phases of COVID-19 were provided by collaborators in the United States, Italy and Spain. Where HLA class I and class II types were available, the types were taken from metadata supplied by the sample provider, not from assay-based typing. A freely available public database, intended as a resource for researchers studying the immune response to SARS-CoV-2, is where the repertoires were released. Sample metadata almost always included a de-identified subject ID, COVID-19 status, age in years and sex. Subjects who had been exposed to COVID-19, were actively infected with it, or had recovered from it provided the deeply sampled blood TCRbeta repertoires that made up the dataset. The prospective study material was composed of cDNA or gDNA derived from T cells, B-cell-depleted T cells, or PBMCs. The samples were drawn from two sources: the first 160 participants of the ongoing ImmuneRACE study, and 1,200 or so subjects contributed by 6 global collaborators. Study-wide findings and limitations: The amount of clinical and demographic metadata varied by source and participant and was provided uncurated.

The germline V gene (reference sequence) supplies CDR1 GTSNPN and CDR2 SVGIG. Spanning cysteine to phenylalanine, the CDR3 consists of 15 amino acids. The DNA shown is the 45-base CDR3, in frame from base 1. Deletion took 5 bases off V and 7 bases off J, with a span of 24 bases between the germline ends. Collaborating institutions collected whole blood in K2EDTA tubes following their own protocols. For TCRbeta analysis, collaborators shipped samples as frozen whole blood, isolated PBMCs, or DNA extracted from either of those sample types. The immunoSEQ Assay, a bias-controlled multiplex PCR, was used to amplify TCRbeta CDR3 regions from genomic DNA. The original pipeline was this. Within the assay, amplification of reference gene primers was used to estimate how many nucleated cells each sample contained. To quantify the absolute abundance of each unique TCRbeta CDR3 rearrangement, sequence reads were collapsed and filtered. For each sample, productive Simpson clonality was calculated as the square root of Simpson's diversity index over productive rearrangements. TCRdb's version of the immuneACCESS table is confined to in-frame rearrangements and falls short of the full clone set. An unresolved V gene accounts for under half of the shortfall where checked; the remainder is of unknown origin. That table supplies the V and J calls and clone size; D and trimming were determined from the DNA. The sample table shows 90,000 to 130,000 clones, and over 60% are seen once. The ten largest account for around 3.5% of the sample.

The clonotype was recovered from a woman older than 75 with acute or convalescent COVID-19. The V and J segments used are TRBV30 and TRBJ2-7; a weak D assignment points to TRBD1 (6 bases agree). Material for sequencing was peripheral blood. The DNA reads as follows: TGTGCCTGGGGGGGCCATCTGGGGGCTTCAGTAGAGCAGTACTTC. This translates into CAWGGHLGASVEQYF.